This T cell receptor beta chain was obtained from a study of cytomegalovirus exposure and HLA in healthy donors. Study outcomes and limitations: Associated with cytomegalovirus, according to the listing, were some 180 TCR beta chains. A later analysis showed TCR association rates differing by HLA locus, peaking at DRB1 and lowest at HLA-C. Another analysis was done later, and it associated 15,000 or so TCR beta sequences with HLA alleles at 0.05 false discovery rate. What a later analysis showed was that several of the most significant clusters appeared linked to common viral pathogens.

This clone appeared once. Its specificity is not known. The PCR was carried out with 60 Vbeta primers and 13 Jbeta primers. Method: immunoSEQ multiplex PCR; TCRdb's copy keeps in-frame clones and lacks some. The sample shows 140,000 to 150,000 clones, around 75% of them seen only once. The source material was PBMCs. This TCR derives from a man under 40 in good health and CMV-seronegative.

The CDR3 protein is CASSFNSGTENQPQHF. Written as DNA, the CDR3 is TGTGCCAGCAGCTTCAACTCCGGGACAGAGAATCAGCCCCAGCATTTT. This sequence joins TRBV7-8 and TRBJ1-5; 7 bases are shared with TRBD1. The CDR3 loop spans 16 amino acids. V lost 3 bases, J lost 4 bases, and 9 bases stayed unmatched. Germline lookup yields CDR1 SGHVS and CDR2 FQNEAQ.